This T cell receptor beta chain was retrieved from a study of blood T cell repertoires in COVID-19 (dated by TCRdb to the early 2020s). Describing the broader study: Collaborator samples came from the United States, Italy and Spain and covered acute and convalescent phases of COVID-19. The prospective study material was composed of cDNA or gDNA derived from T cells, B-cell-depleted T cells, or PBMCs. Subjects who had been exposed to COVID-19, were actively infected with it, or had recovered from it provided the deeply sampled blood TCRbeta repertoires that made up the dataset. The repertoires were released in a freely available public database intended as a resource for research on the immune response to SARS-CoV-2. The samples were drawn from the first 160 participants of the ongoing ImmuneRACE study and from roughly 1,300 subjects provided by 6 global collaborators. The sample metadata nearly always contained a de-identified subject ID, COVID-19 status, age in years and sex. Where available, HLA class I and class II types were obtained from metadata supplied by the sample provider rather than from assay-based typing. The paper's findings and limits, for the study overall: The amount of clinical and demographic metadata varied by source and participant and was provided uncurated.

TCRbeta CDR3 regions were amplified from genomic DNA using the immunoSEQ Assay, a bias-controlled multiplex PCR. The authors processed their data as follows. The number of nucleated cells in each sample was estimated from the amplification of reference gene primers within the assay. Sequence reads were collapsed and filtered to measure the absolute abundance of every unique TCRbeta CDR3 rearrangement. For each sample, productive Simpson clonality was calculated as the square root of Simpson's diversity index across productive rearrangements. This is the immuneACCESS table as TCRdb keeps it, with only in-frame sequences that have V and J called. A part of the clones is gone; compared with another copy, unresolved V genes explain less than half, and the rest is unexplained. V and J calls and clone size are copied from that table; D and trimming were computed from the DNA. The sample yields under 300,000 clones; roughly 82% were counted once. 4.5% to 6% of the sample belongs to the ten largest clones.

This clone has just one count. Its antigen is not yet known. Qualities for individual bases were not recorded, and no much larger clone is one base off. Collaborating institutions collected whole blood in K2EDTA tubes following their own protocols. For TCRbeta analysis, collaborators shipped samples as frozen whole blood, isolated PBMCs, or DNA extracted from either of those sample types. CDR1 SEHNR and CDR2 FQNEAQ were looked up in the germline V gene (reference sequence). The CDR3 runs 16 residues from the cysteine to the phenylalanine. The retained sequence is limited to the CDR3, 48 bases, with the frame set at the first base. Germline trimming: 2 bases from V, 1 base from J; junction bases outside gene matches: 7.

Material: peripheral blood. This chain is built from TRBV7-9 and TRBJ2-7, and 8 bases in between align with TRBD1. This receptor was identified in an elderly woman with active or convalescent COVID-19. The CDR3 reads CASSLSGRGHSYEQYF. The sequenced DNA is TGTGCCAGCAGCTTAAGTGGCAGGGGGCATTCCTACGAGCAGTACTTC.